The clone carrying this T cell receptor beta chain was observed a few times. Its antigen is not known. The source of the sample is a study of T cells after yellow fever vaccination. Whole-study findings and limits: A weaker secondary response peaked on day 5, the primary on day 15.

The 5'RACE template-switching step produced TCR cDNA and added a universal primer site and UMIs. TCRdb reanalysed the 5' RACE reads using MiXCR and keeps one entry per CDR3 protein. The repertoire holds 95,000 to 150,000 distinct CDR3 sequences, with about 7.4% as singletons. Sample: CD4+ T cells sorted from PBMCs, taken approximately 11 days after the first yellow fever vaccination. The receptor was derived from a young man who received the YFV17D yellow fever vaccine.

This chain's CDR3 is CASSADPGTEEAFF. CDR3 coding DNA: TGTGCCAGCAGCGCCGATCCCGGGACTGAGGAAGCTTTCTTT. The chain employs TRBV9 and TRBJ1-1; TRBD1 is a possible D gene (5 bases). Germline loops: CDR1 SGDLS, CDR2 YYNGEE. Trimming pared 3 bases from V and 8 bases from J, leaving 17 bases between. The CDR3 is made up of 14 amino acids.